Only one count was recorded for the clone carrying this TCR beta chain. The antigen is undetermined. Healthy donors had no documented immune events, such as infections, while sampled. V dropped 4 bases and J dropped 5; count of bases not matched to a gene: 7. Germline V lookup: CDR1 MNHEY, CDR2 SMNVEV (reference sequence). The CDR3 length is 15 residues. The data were taken from a study of identifying expanded T cells in peripheral blood. The study, taken as a whole, reports: Differentially abundant clones: roughly 1.2 between replicates, roughly 16 at two to three weeks, around 19 at four.

Using immunoSEQ multiplex PCR, the repertoire was profiled, and TCRdb retains in-frame clones only, with some absent. The sample carries 90,000 to 100,000 clones, around 90% recorded once. Sequenced input: blood. This receptor was taken from a person aged 18-70 years in good health. The chain recombines TRBV27 with TRBJ2-2, with 7 bases matching TRBD2. This CDR3 is CASSWSPGGTGELFF. The CDR3, as DNA: TGTGCCAGCAGTTGGTCACCGGGAGGAACCGGGGAGCTGTTTTTT.